This TCR beta chain was identified during a study of cytomegalovirus exposure and HLA in healthy donors. Findings and limits, study-wide: Presence/absence results assume similar sequencing depth per donor, which may not hold. It was shown in a later analysis that HLA-associated TCR beta chains were more clonally expanded than other, equally common chains.

CDR3 length equals 16 residues. The J segment lost 7 bases and the V segment lost 6 bases, leaving 19 bases of the junction unmatched. Looked up from germline, CDR1 is SQVTM and CDR2 is ANQGSEA. The study ran its PCR with 60 Vbeta and 13 Jbeta primers. Original processing notes: An analysis that came later counted tens of millions of unique TCR beta chains, around 12 million shared. Using immunoSEQ multiplex PCR, the repertoire was profiled, and TCRdb retains in-frame clones only, with some absent. From that table come the V and J calls and clone size; the DNA was used to work out D and trimming. Of around 230,000 clones detected, around four fifths appear once; the ten largest clones hold approximately 0.47%. For this clone: Its antigen is unidentified.

This chain links TRBV29-1 with TRBJ2-7, with 9 bases matching TRBD1. The sequence was obtained from a boy aged 5-17 years in good health and CMV-seronegative. The sample consisted of PBMCs. CDR3: CSVSGGHRDRVWEQYF. CDR3 DNA: TGCAGCGTGTCAGGGGGACACCGGGACAGGGTTTGGGAGCAGTACTTC.